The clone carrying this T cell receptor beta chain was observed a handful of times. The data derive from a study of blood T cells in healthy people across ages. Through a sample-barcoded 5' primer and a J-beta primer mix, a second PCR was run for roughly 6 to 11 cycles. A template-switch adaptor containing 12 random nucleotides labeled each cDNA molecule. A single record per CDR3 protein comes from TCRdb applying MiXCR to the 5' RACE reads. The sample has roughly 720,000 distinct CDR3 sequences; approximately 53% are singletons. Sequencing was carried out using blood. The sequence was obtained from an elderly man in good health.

CDR3 bases: TGTGCCAGCAGCCCTAGGACAGGGGACTATGGCTACACCTTC. This sequence encodes CASSPRTGDYGYTF. V usage is TRBV7-2 and J usage is TRBJ1-2; 9 bases are a match to TRBD1. The germline V gene encodes CDR1 SGHTA and CDR2 FQGNSA. The V gene end was trimmed by 5 bases and the J gene end by 3 bases; junction bases not matched to a gene: 4. The CDR3 covers 14 residues.